This TCR beta chain was sequenced during a study of vaccination effects on CD4 cells after COVID-19. Researchers isolated CD4+ T cells once 9 to 11 days of culture had elapsed. Participants were vaccinated with two doses of either the BNT162b2 or mRNA-1273 vaccine. The protocol was immunoSEQ multiplex PCR, while the TCRdb copy is restricted to in-frame clones and leaves out a portion. The sample lists about 45,000 clones; roughly 72% were seen once. Trimming took 4 bases from V and 2 from J, leaving 17 bases between them. The CDR3 contains 16 residues. Germline CDR1 is MNHNS and CDR2 is SASEGT. With respect to this clone: The antigen is undetermined.

This clonotype originated in a human donor who received a COVID-19 vaccine. This specimen consisted of CD4+ T cells from PBMCs cultured without peptide, obtained after COVID-19 vaccination. This sequence joins TRBV6-1 and TRBJ2-5; D gene ambiguous. Written as DNA, the CDR3 is TGTGCCAGCAGTGCTTGGAATAATGGGAAGCAAGAGACCCAGTACTTC. Translated: CASSAWNNGKQETQYF.